This T cell receptor beta chain was recovered during a study of T cell responses to AZD1222 COVID-19 vaccine. Findings of the study overall: When two AZD1222 doses had been given, Spike-specific TCR breadth and depth rose.

Samples with a second dose at about 4 or about 12 weeks were pooled together. Produced via immunoSEQ multiplex PCR; TCRdb's table is partial and in-frame only. The sample records 150,000 or so clones, around 87% being singletons. To note about this clone: Antigen: not known.

The CDR3 sequence is 14 residues long. Germline V lookup: CDR1 MNHEY, CDR2 SVGAGI. Trimming stripped 5 bases from V and 3 bases from J, with 13 bases between. This specimen consisted of peripheral blood, obtained 28 days after the second AZD1222 dose. The chain carries TRBV6-5 and TRBJ1-1; D is unclear. The clonotype originates from an adult who received the AZD1222 COVID-19 vaccine. CDR3 amino acids: CASSPRREDTEAFF. The CDR3 DNA sequence: TGTGCCAGCAGTCCCCGGAGGGAGGACACTGAAGCTTTCTTT.